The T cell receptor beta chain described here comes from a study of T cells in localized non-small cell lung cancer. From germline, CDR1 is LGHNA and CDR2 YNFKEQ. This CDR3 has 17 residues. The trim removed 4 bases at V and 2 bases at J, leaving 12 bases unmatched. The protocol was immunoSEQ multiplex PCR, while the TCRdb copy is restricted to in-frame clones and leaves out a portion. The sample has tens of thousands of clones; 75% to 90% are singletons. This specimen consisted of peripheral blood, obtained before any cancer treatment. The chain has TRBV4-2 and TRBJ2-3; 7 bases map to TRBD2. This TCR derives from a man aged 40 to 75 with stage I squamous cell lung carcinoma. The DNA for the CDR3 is TGTGCCAGCAGCCCTCAGCGGGACGGCCACCCCACAGATACGCAGTATTTT. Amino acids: CASSPQRDGHPTDTQYF.